This passage covers 20 T cell receptor beta chains from one sample sequenced in a study of shared clonotypes between healthy human individuals (dated by TCRdb to 2020 to 2022). Preparation of the library involved the immunoSEQ multiplex PCR assay. TCRdb carries this immuneACCESS record with in-frame sequences only. Its versions omit some clonotypes, under half of them owing to an unresolved V gene in the studies checked, with the rest unexplained. This sample is represented by roughly 1,100,000 clones; approximately 72% of them were singletons. About 1.4% of the sample belongs to the ten largest clones. The sequencing input was memory CD4+ T cells sorted from blood. The sample's cell subset or site label is to be understood as: CD45RA-negative fraction. Receptors were obtained from a man in his late teens or twenties in good health.

The rearrangement uses TRBV21-1 and TRBJ2-7. TRBV21-1 is annotated as a pseudogene. The CDR3 has 16 residues. The CDR3 bases are TGTGCCAGCAGCAAAGATGGCACCGGAAGCTCCTACGAGCAGTACTTC. Translating it yields CASSKDGTGSSYEQYF.

The V and J genes are TRBV6-1 and TRBJ1-5; the D is unclear. Germline values: CDR1 MNHNS, CDR2 SASEGT. The CDR3 contains 14 residues. The V end was cut by 4 bases, the J end by 0 bases, with 7 bases between. The CDR3 protein is CASSGPNSNQPQHF. The CDR3 DNA is TGTGCCAGCAGTGGACCCAATAGCAATCAGCCCCAGCATTTT.

Regarding this clone: Its ends do not fully match the called genes, so a read error is possible. The same CDR3 also results from other DNA sequences found in this sample. The rearrangement uses TRBV18 and TRBJ1-1, with TRBD1 matching over 11 bases. The germline V gene has CDR1 KGHSH and CDR2 LQKENI. The CDR3 has 15 amino acids. CDR3 loop: CASSQRTGGDTEAFF. The CDR3 DNA is TGTGCCAGCTCACAGAGGACAGGGGGCGATACTGAAGCCTTCTTT. Full variable domain (remainder filled in from reference TRBV18 and TRBJ1-1): NAGVMQNPRHLVRRRGQEARLRCSPMKGHSHVYWYRQLPEEGLKFMVYLQKENIIDESGMPKERFSAEFPKEGPSILRIQQVVRGDSAAYFCASSQRTGGDTEAFFGQGTRLTVV.

The table lists this clone with a few counts. V gene TRBV2 combines with J gene TRBJ2-1; perhaps D is TRBD1 or TRBD2 (5 bases each). The CDR3 covers 13 residues. Deletions cut 11 bases from V and 1 base from J, with 12 bases between. CDR1 is SNHLY and CDR2 is FYNNEI in the germline V gene. The DNA for the CDR3 is TGTGCCGGCCGGTGGGGGTCCTACAATGAGCAGTTCTTC. Protein sequence: CAGRWGSYNEQFF.

This clone was recorded a few times. This chain links TRBV5-1 with TRBJ1-1; 11 bases are a match to TRBD1. CDR3 size: 15 residues. Per germline, CDR1 SGHRS and CDR2 YFSETQ. The V and J ends lost 6 bases and 5 bases, in that order; junction bases with no gene match: 9. CDR3 loop: CASTKDRGLGTEAFF. CDR3 nucleotide sequence: TGCGCCAGCACTAAGGACAGGGGGCTTGGGACTGAAGCTTTCTTT.

The rearrangement uses TRBV7-2 and TRBJ2-1; 12 bases map to TRBD2. This CDR3 comprises 15 residues. Germline V lookup: CDR1 SGHTA, CDR2 FQGNSA. Trimming at V came to 6 bases and at J to 6 bases, leaving 6 bases not matched to a gene. This CDR3 is CASRPSGRAANEQFF. The CDR3 coding sequence is TGTGCCAGCAGACCTAGCGGGAGGGCCGCCAATGAGCAGTTCTTC.

The chain employs TRBV7-9 and TRBJ1-3, with D hard to call. V was cut by 2 bases and J by 3 bases, with 8 bases left in between. This CDR3 is 14 amino acids long. Germline V lookup: CDR1 SEHNR, CDR2 FQNEAQ (reference sequence). The CDR3 is CASSLLEVGNTIYF. The CDR3 nucleotides are TGTGCCAGCAGCTTACTTGAGGTTGGAAACACCATATATTTT.

The V gene is TRBV6-1, the J gene TRBJ2-5, with D possibly matching TRBD2 (6 bases). Per germline, CDR1 MNHNS and CDR2 SASEGT. The length of the CDR3 is 15 residues. V shed 5 bases and J shed 3 bases, with 16 bases lying between them. The CDR3 reads CASSPTSRLEETQYF. The CDR3 DNA is TGTGCCAGCAGTCCAACTAGCAGACTAGAAGAGACCCAGTACTTC.

This sequence joins TRBV19 and TRBJ1-5; TRBD1 aligns across 7 bases. The CDR3 has 14 residues. J was trimmed by 4 bases and V by 6 bases; bases with no gene match: 6. CDR1 LNHDA and CDR2 SQIVND come from the germline V gene (reference sequence). CDR3 loop: CASSLTGRNQPQHF. The CDR3, as DNA: TGTGCCAGTAGCCTGACAGGGAGAAATCAGCCCCAGCATTTT.

The rearrangement links TRBV21-1 to TRBJ2-1; the table's D call of TRBD2 was not tested on the DNA. TRBV21-1 constitutes a pseudogene. CDR3 length: 15 residues. The DNA of the CDR3 is TGTGCCAGCCCCTTACTAGCGGGAGGGGACAATGAGCAGTTCTTC. Encoded protein: CASPLLAGGDNEQFF.

The gene calls are TRBV19 and TRBJ2-2; 10 bases align to TRBD2. CDR3 length equals 17 residues. Per the germline V gene, CDR1 is LNHDA and CDR2 is SQIVND (reference sequence). Germline trimming cut 7 bases from V and 0 bases from J; bases unmatched to any gene: 8. Here the CDR3 DNA reads TGTGCCAGTACCGAACTAGCGGGGTACGCGAACACCGGGGAGCTGTTTTTT. The encoded protein is CASTELAGYANTGELFF.

This clone was detected a few times. This rearrangement joins TRBV7-8 to TRBJ2-7, with a weak D call TRBD1 (6 bases). Germline assignment: CDR1 SGHVS and CDR2 FQNEAQ. This CDR3 region has 15 residues. V was pared by 5 bases and J by 9 bases, with 23 bases between. CDR3 nucleotides: TGTGCCAGCAGCCCTAGTCCGGACAGAACTACGACGCAGTACTTC. Its protein product is CASSPSPDRTTTQYF.

The chain links TRBV6-8 to TRBJ2-4; 10 bases line up with TRBD1. The CDR3 extends over 15 amino acids. Germline V gene data show CDR1 as MNHGY and CDR2 as SAAAGT. Unmatched junction bases numbered 2, after V lost 2 bases and J lost 4 bases. In DNA, the CDR3 is TGTGCCAGCAGTTACCGGACAGGGGGGAAAAACATTCAGTACTTC. Amino acid sequence: CASSYRTGGKNIQYF.

The CDR3 DNA follows: TGTGCCAGCAGTTACGGAGGGAACGGGGGGGACGGTGAGCAGTTCTTC. Translation: CASSYGGNGGDGEQFF. The J gene is TRBJ2-1, the V gene TRBV6-5; 8 bases agree with TRBD2. The CDR3 consists of 16 residues. CDR1 and CDR2 (germline): MNHEY, SVGAGI. Losses at the gene ends were 2 bases for V and 9 bases for J; bases not matched to a gene: 12.

Concerning this clone: Other DNA sequences in the sample encode the same CDR3. CDR3 region: CASSSSTDTQYF. In nucleotides, the CDR3 is TGCGCCAGCAGCTCTAGCACAGATACGCAGTATTTT. J is TRBJ2-3 and V is TRBV5-1, with no clear D. The CDR3 loop spans 12 amino acids. V lost 3 bases and J lost 0, with 2 bases in between. Germline loops: CDR1 SGHRS, CDR2 YFSETQ.

The V gene is TRBV7-2, the J gene TRBJ2-3; D unresolved. Germline values: CDR1 SGHTA, CDR2 FQGNSA. The CDR3 is 12 residues long. V lost 4 bases, J lost 5 bases, and 7 bases lay in between. The CDR3 spells CASSSKRDTQYF. In nucleotides, the CDR3 is TGTGCCAGCAGCTCCAAGAGAGATACGCAGTATTTT.

This chain uses TRBV19 with TRBJ2-7, with D uncertain. V lost 1 base and J 0 bases, leaving 10 bases between the germline ends. Germline CDR1 LNHDA, CDR2 SQIVND (reference sequence). This CDR3 has 15 amino acids. Written as DNA, the CDR3 is TGTGCCAGTAGTATAGGACACCTCGGCTCCTACGAGCAGTACTTC. Encoded protein: CASSIGHLGSYEQYF.

This clone was seen more than once but under ten times. The V gene is TRBV5-6, the J gene TRBJ1-1; no clear D. The CDR3 runs 15 residues. Between the trimmed V and J ends, which lost 0 bases and 1 base, there was a span of 10 bases. Germline lookup yields CDR1 SGHDT and CDR2 YYEEEE. The CDR3 region has the DNA TGTGCCAGCAGCTTGGTTCCGAACTCGAACACTGAAGCTTTCTTT. Translation: CASSLVPNSNTEAFF. The whole variable domain, filled in from reference TRBV5-6 and TRBJ1-1, reads DAGVTQSPTHLIKTRGQQVTLRCSPKSGHDTVSWYQQALGQGPQFIFQYYEEEERQRGNFPDRFSGHQFPNYSSELNVNALLLGDSALYLCASSLVPNSNTEAFFGQGTRLTVV.

The chain is built from TRBV15 and TRBJ2-5, with a possible D match to TRBD1 (6 bases). The CDR3 covers 14 residues. V lost 2 bases to trimming and J lost 5 bases, with 12 bases between them. Germline assignment: CDR1 LNHNV and CDR2 YYDKDF (reference sequence). The CDR3 DNA reads TGTGCCACCAGCAGAAGACAGGACGGCGAGACCCAGTACTTC. This sequence encodes CATSRRQDGETQYF. Filled out from reference TRBV15 and TRBJ2-5, the complete variable domain reads DAMVIQNPRYQVTQFGKPVTLSCSQTLNHNVMYWYQQKSSQAPKLLFHYYDKDFNNEADTPDNFQSRRPNTSFCFLDIRSPGLGDTAMYLCATSRRQDGETQYFGPGTRLLVL.

The genes are TRBV10-1 and TRBJ2-5, with TRBD2 matching over 10 bases. CDR3 size: 14 residues. Germline V gene data show CDR1 as WNHNN and CDR2 as SYGVQD (reference sequence). V dropped 3 bases and J dropped 4; count of bases not matched to a gene: 2. CDR3 region: CASSELAGGETQYF. CDR3 in DNA: TGCGCCAGCAGTGAATTAGCGGGAGGAGAGACCCAGTACTTC.